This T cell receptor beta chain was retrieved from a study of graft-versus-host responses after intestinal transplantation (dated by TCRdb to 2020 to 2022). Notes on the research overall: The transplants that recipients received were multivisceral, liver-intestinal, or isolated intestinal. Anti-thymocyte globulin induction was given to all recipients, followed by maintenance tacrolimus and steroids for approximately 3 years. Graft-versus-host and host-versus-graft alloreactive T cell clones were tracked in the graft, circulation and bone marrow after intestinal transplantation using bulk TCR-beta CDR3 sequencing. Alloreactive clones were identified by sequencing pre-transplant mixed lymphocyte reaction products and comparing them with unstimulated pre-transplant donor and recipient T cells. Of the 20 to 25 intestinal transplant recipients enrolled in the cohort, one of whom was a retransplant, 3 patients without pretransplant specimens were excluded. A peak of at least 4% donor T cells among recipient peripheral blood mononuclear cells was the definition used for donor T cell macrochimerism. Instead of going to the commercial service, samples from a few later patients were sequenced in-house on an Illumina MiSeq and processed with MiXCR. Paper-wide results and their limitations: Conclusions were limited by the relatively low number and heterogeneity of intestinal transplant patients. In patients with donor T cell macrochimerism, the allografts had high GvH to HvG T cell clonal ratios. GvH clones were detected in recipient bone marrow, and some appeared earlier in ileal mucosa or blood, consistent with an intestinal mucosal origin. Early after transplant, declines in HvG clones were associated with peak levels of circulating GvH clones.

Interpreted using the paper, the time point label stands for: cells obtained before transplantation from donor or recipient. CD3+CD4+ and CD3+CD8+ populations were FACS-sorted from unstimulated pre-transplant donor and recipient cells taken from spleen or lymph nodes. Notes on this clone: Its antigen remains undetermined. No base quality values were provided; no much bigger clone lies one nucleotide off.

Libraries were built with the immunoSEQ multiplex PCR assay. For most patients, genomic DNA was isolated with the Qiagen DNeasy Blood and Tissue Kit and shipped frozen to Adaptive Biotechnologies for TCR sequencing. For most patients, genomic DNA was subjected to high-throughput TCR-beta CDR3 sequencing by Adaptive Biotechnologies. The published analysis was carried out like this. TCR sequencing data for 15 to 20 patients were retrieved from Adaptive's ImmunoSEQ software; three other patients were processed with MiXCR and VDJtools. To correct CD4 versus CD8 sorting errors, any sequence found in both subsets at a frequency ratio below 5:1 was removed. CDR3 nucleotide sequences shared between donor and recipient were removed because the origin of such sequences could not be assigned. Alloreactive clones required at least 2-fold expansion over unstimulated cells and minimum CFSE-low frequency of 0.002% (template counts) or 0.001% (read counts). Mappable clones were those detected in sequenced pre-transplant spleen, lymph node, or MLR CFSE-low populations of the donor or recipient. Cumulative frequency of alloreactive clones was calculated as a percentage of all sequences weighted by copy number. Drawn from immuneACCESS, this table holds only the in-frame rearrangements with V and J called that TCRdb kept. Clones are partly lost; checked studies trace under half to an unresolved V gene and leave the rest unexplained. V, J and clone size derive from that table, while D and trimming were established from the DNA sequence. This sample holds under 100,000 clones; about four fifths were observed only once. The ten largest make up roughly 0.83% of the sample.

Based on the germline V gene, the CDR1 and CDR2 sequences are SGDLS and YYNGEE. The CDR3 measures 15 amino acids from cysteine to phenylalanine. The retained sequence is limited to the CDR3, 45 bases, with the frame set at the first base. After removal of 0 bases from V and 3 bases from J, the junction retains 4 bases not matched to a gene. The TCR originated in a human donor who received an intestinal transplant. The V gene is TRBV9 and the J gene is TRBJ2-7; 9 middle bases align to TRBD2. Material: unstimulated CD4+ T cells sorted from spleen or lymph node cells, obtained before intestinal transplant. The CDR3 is CASSVEAGGHYEQYF. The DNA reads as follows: TGTGCCAGCAGCGTAGAGGCGGGAGGGCACTACGAGCAGTACTTC.